The present entry profiles one TCR beta chain with its context. The data stem from a study of blood T cell repertoires in COVID-19. Study summary: Donors in the United States, Italy and Spain gave samples during acute or convalescent COVID-19.

The study drew participants aged about 18 to 95 years from some 23 US areas. Symptom resolution, clearance, or two negative PCRs marked the recovered donors of Cohort 3. In the source study's methods: Estimated nucleated cell counts came from reference gene primer amplification. Only in-frame clones appear in the TCRdb table, and some are missing; sequencing was by immunoSEQ multiplex PCR. That table furnishes V, J and clone size, whereas the DNA furnished D and trimming. The sample holds over 300,000 clones; approximately 85% are singletons and the top ten take roughly 2.2%. Germline V lookup: CDR1 MNHEY, CDR2 SVGAGI. This CDR3 is built from 15 residues. The trim removed 7 bases at V and 2 bases at J, leaving 5 bases unmatched.

This chain links TRBV6-5 with TRBJ1-2, with 12 nucleotides matching TRBD1. The clonotype originates from a man in his thirties or forties who had recovered from COVID-19. The sample comprised PBMCs or T cells enriched from blood (not recorded which). This CDR3 reads CASIPGTGGNYGYTF. For the CDR3, the DNA is TGTGCCAGCATCCCTGGGACAGGGGGCAACTATGGCTACACCTTC.